Each of the 31 T cell receptor beta chains below was sequenced from the same sample in a study of T cell responses to AZD1222 COVID-19 vaccine. TCRdb's copy holds only in-frame clones and misses some; the assay was immunoSEQ multiplex PCR. The table has around 270,000 clones, almost 95% seen once; the top ten hold 0.55%. Sequencing used peripheral blood, obtained 28 days after the second AZD1222 dose. The receptors were sampled from an adult who received the AZD1222 COVID-19 vaccine.

The V and J genes are TRBV27 and TRBJ1-4, with 10 bases lining up with TRBD1. V was pared by 6 bases and J by 8 bases, with 9 bases of the junction left unmatched. This CDR3 contains 15 residues. Germline V gives CDR1 MNHEY, CDR2 SMNVEV (reference sequence). The CDR3 DNA is TGTGCCAGCAGCCTCCGACAGGGGGCTTGGGAAAAACTGTTTTTT. Protein sequence: CASSLRQGAWEKLFF.

The chain joins TRBV6-5 to TRBJ1-1, with D unresolved. V gave up 6 bases and J gave up 5 bases, with 13 bases separating them. The CDR3 runs 13 residues. Germline CDR1 reads MNHEY; CDR2 reads SVGAGI. CDR3 sequence (DNA): TGTGCCAGCAGGTCGGACCTGAGGACTGAAGCTTTCTTT. The encoded protein is CASRSDLRTEAFF.

The chain joins TRBV5-4 to TRBJ2-7, with D perhaps TRBD1 (6 bases). This CDR3 is built from 14 residues. With 2 bases removed from V and 0 bases from J, the gap between germline ends came to 9 bases. In germline, CDR1 is SGHNT, CDR2 YYREEE (reference sequence). CDR3 sequence: CASSFKDSSYEQYF. CDR3 nucleotide sequence: TGTGCCAGCAGCTTTAAGGACAGCTCCTACGAGCAGTACTTC.

V usage is TRBV19 and J usage is TRBJ1-1, with D possibly TRBD1 on 5 matching bases. The CDR3 is made up of 16 amino acids. The V gene lost 4 bases and the J gene lost 5 bases, with 20 bases spanning the gap. Germline values: CDR1 LNHDA, CDR2 SQIVND (reference sequence). CDR3 region: CASSTSRDPGHTEAFF. Written as DNA, the CDR3 is TGTGCCAGTAGTACAAGTCGGGACCCCGGGCATACTGAAGCTTTCTTT.

J is TRBJ2-1 and V is TRBV28, with D tentatively TRBD1 (5 bases). Trimming shortened V by 6 bases and J by 6 bases, and 15 bases separated the two germline ends. Germline V gene lookup returns CDR1 MDHEN and CDR2 SYDVKM. This CDR3 region has 14 residues. The CDR3 sequence: CASSRQGRGNEQFF. The CDR3, as DNA: TGTGCCAGCAGCCGCCAGGGTCGCGGCAATGAGCAGTTCTTC. The full variable domain, its missing parts supplied by reference TRBV28 and TRBJ2-1, is DVKVTQSSRYLVKRTGEKVFLECVQDMDHENMFWYRQDPGLGLRLIYFSYDVKMKEKGDIPEGYSVSREKKERFSLILESASTNQTSMYLCASSRQGRGNEQFFGPGTRLTVL.

This chain uses TRBV4-1 with TRBJ2-1, with 12 bases that match TRBD2. The ends lost 2 bases at V and 4 bases at J; junction bases unmatched: 6. The CDR3 runs 17 residues. Germline CDR1 and CDR2: MGHRA and YSYEKL. The CDR3 spells CASSQIITSGGYNEQFF. CDR3 DNA: TGCGCCAGCAGCCAAATTATTACTAGCGGGGGGTACAATGAGCAGTTCTTC.

The rearrangement joins TRBV6-5 to TRBJ1-2; D is undetermined. From germline, CDR1 is MNHEY and CDR2 SVGAGI. V lost 6 bases, J lost 3 bases, and 11 bases lay in between. The CDR3 covers 13 residues. The CDR3 spells CASRSPGYYGYTF. The CDR3, as DNA: TGTGCCAGCAGATCCCCGGGCTACTATGGCTACACCTTC.

The rearrangement links TRBV7-9 to TRBJ1-1; 8 nucleotides align to TRBD1. CDR1 and CDR2 from the germline V gene are SEHNR and FQNEAQ (reference sequence). The CDR3 spans 13 residues. The V segment lost 5 bases and the J segment 8 bases; nucleotides outside the gene matches: 7. CDR3 region: CASSPRTGKEAFF. The CDR3 DNA follows: TGTGCCAGCAGCCCGAGGACAGGGAAGGAAGCTTTCTTT.

V gene TRBV18 combines with J gene TRBJ1-2, with TRBD1 as a possible D gene (5 bases). Trimming left V 0 bases short and J 8 bases short, with 10 bases between. The V gene's germline CDR1 is KGHSH and CDR2 LQKENI. This CDR3 region has 13 residues. This chain's CDR3 is CASSPPRGWGYTF. The CDR3 region has the DNA TGTGCCAGCTCACCACCGAGGGGCTGGGGCTACACCTTC.

The chain has TRBV2 and TRBJ2-3; TRBD2 agrees at 12 bases. This CDR3 spans 17 amino acids. CDR1 and CDR2 (germline): SNHLY, FYNNEI. After removal of 6 bases from V and 5 bases from J, the junction contained 12 bases not matched to a gene. The CDR3 bases are TGTGCCAGCAGATGGACTAGCGGGGTGACCAGGGTAGATACGCAGTATTTT. It yields the protein CASRWTSGVTRVDTQYF. The full variable domain, with the rest looked up from reference TRBV2 and TRBJ2-3, is EPEVTQTPSHQVTQMGQEVILRCVPISNHLYFYWYRQILGQKVEFLVSFYNNEISEKSEIFDDQFSVERPDGSNFTLKIRSTKLEDSAMYFCASRWTSGVTRVDTQYFGPGTRLTVL.

The chain uses TRBV24-1 and TRBJ2-5, with 8 bases aligning to TRBD2. Trimming took 4 bases from V and 4 from J; bases not matched to a gene: 1. The CDR3 is 13 residues long. Germline assignment: CDR1 KGHDR and CDR2 SFDVKD. The CDR3 nucleotides read TGTGCCACCAGTGAAGCGGGAGTAGAGACCCAGTACTTC. Translated: CATSEAGVETQYF.

The chain carries TRBV3-1 (or the pseudogene TRBV3-2) and TRBJ2-1, with D unclear. The ends were cut back, 0 bases at V and 6 bases at J, with 6 bases in the middle. There are 13 residues in the CDR3. Per the germline V gene, CDR1 is LGHDT and CDR2 is YNNKEL (reference sequence). The CDR3 protein is CASSQDASNEQFF. DNA for the CDR3: TGTGCCAGCAGCCAAGATGCAAGCAATGAGCAGTTCTTC.

This chain connects TRBV28 to TRBJ1-3, with D perhaps TRBD1 (6 bases). The ends were cut back, 5 bases at V and 1 base at J, with 9 bases in the middle. Per the germline V gene, CDR1 is MDHEN and CDR2 is SYDVKM. The length of the CDR3 is 14 residues. As DNA, the CDR3 is TGTGCCAGCAGTGGGGGGGCATCTGGAAACACCATATATTTT. Translating it yields CASSGGASGNTIYF.

The V and J genes are TRBV6-4 and TRBJ1-4; D is ambiguous. CDR1 and CDR2 (germline): MRHNA, SNTAGT. Trimming shortened V by 6 bases and J by 11 bases, and 13 bases separated the two germline ends. CDR3 length equals 12 residues. CDR3 nucleotides: TGTGCCAGCAGGGCCCCAACGGAGAAACTGTTTTTT. The encoded protein is CASRAPTEKLFF.

This clone was counted a single time. This chain uses TRBV18 with TRBJ2-2; D not resolved. The CDR3 is 16 residues long. CDR1 is KGHSH and CDR2 is LQKENI in the germline V gene. The ends were cut back, 3 bases at V and 1 base at J, with 12 bases in the middle. In DNA form, the CDR3 reads TGTGCCAGCTCACCGATGGGGATCAGGAACACCGGGGAGCTGTTTTTT. The encoded protein is CASSPMGIRNTGELFF.

The CDR3 region is CASSVGFLDTQYF. The CDR3 bases are TGTGCCAGCAGCGTAGGCTTCTTGGATACGCAGTATTTT. The rearrangement joins TRBV9 to TRBJ2-3; D unresolved. Looked up from germline, CDR1 is SGDLS and CDR2 is YYNGEE. This CDR3 is 13 amino acids long. V was shortened by 0 bases and J by 6 bases, with 8 bases between the two germline ends. The variable domain in full, with the rest retrieved from reference TRBV9 and TRBJ2-3, is DSGVTQTPKHLITATGQRVTLRCSPRSGDLSVYWYQQSLDQGLQFLIQYYNGEERAKGNILERFSAQQFPDLHSELNLSSLELGDSALYFCASSVGFLDTQYFGPGTRLTVL.

This chain joins TRBV28 and TRBJ1-1; D uncertain. The CDR3 contains 11 residues. V was trimmed by 6 bases and J by 5 bases, leaving 7 bases between them. Germline values: CDR1 MDHEN, CDR2 SYDVKM. The CDR3 spells CASSYQTEAFF. The CDR3 nucleotides are TGTGCCAGCAGCTACCAAACTGAAGCTTTCTTT.

The V and J genes are TRBV6-1 and TRBJ1-2, with D hard to call. The CDR3 extends over 12 amino acids. Germline loops: CDR1 MNHNS, CDR2 SASEGT. V was trimmed by 3 bases and J by 7 bases, leaving 9 bases between them. This chain's CDR3 is CASSDWTGGYTF. The CDR3 DNA reads TGTGCCAGCAGTGATTGGACTGGTGGCTACACCTTC.

This chain connects TRBV10-1 to TRBJ2-2; D is uncertain. The V gene lost 2 bases and the J gene lost 0 bases, with 10 bases spanning the gap. This CDR3 has 16 amino acids. Germline V gene data show CDR1 as WNHNN and CDR2 as SYGVQD (reference sequence). CDR3 DNA: TGCGCCAGCAGTGAGCCAGATATGTCGAACACCGGGGAGCTGTTTTTT. It specifies CASSEPDMSNTGELFF.

The genes are TRBV6-2 or TRBV6-3 and TRBJ1-5; tentatively, D is TRBD1 (5 bases). This CDR3 contains 17 residues. V gave up 0 bases and J gave up 3 bases, with 15 bases separating them. CDR1 is MNHEY and CDR2 is SVGEGT in the germline V gene. The CDR3 loop is CASSYSQGGPNNQPQHF. CDR3 nucleotides: TGTGCCAGCAGTTACTCGCAGGGAGGGCCTAACAATCAGCCCCAGCATTTT.

The rearrangement links TRBV28 to TRBJ1-1; unclear D gene. The CDR3 contains 14 residues. CDR1 MDHEN and CDR2 SYDVKM come from the germline V gene. Trimming took off 5 bases at V and 1 base at J, with 11 bases between the two ends. The CDR3 coding sequence is TGTGCCAGCAGTCCGGGAGATCCGAACACTGAAGCTTTCTTT. It codes for CASSPGDPNTEAFF.

This clone appeared a single time. The CDR3 loop is CASSQAGTAIYGYTF. CDR3 in DNA: TGCGCCAGCAGCCAGGCCGGGACAGCGATCTATGGCTACACCTTC. The chain carries TRBV4-1 and TRBJ1-2, with TRBD1 matching over 7 bases. Germline V gives CDR1 MGHRA, CDR2 YSYEKL. The CDR3 extends over 15 amino acids. Germline trimming cut 3 bases from V and 4 bases from J; bases unmatched to any gene: 8.

This clone was observed once. V is TRBV5-1 and J is TRBJ1-2, with 7 bases matching TRBD1. CDR1 and CDR2 (germline): SGHRS, YFSETQ. The length of the CDR3 is 15 residues. V trimming: 0 bases; J trimming: 7 bases; junction bases outside the gene matches: 9. CDR3 protein: CASSLEDRPGGGYTF. The DNA of the CDR3 is TGCGCCAGCAGCTTGGAGGACAGGCCCGGTGGTGGCTACACCTTC. The entire variable domain, with the rest obtained from reference TRBV5-1 and TRBJ1-2, is as follows: KAGVTQTPRYLIKTRGQQVTLSCSPISGHRSVSWYQQTPGQGLQFLFEYFSETQRNKGNFPGRFSGRQFSNSRSEMNVSTLELGDSALYLCASSLEDRPGGGYTFGSGTRLTVV.

The rearrangement uses TRBV5-1 and TRBJ2-2, with 8 bases fitting TRBD1. The CDR3 sequence is 17 residues long. Trimming at V came to 6 bases and at J to 6 bases, leaving 16 bases not matched to a gene. Per germline, CDR1 SGHRS and CDR2 YFSETQ. CDR3 region: CASTPLMGQGAAGELFF. The CDR3 nucleotides read TGCGCCAGCACCCCTCTCATGGGGCAGGGGGCGGCCGGGGAGCTGTTTTTT. The variable domain in full, with the rest retrieved from reference TRBV5-1 and TRBJ2-2, is KAGVTQTPRYLIKTRGQQVTLSCSPISGHRSVSWYQQTPGQGLQFLFEYFSETQRNKGNFPGRFSGRQFSNSRSEMNVSTLELGDSALYLCASTPLMGQGAAGELFFGEGSRLTVL.

This clone was seen a single time. The J gene is TRBJ1-2, the V gene TRBV7-2, with 7 positions matching TRBD1. V trimming: 5 bases; J trimming: 4 bases; junction bases outside the gene matches: 10. CDR3 size: 15 residues. The germline V gene encodes CDR1 SGHTA and CDR2 FQGNSA. CDR3 nucleotides: TGTGCCAGCAGCACTACCTCACAGGGGATCTATGGCTACACCTTC. Translation: CASSTTSQGIYGYTF.

The chain combines TRBV3-1 (or the pseudogene TRBV3-2) with TRBJ1-3; D is uncertain. The germline V gene encodes CDR1 LGHDT and CDR2 YNNKEL (reference sequence). This CDR3 comprises 14 residues. V lost 0 bases to trimming and J lost 0 bases, with 3 bases between them. The CDR3 bases are TGTGCCAGCAGCCAAGATATCTCTGGAAACACCATATATTTT. This codes for CASSQDISGNTIYF.

The chain is built from TRBV29-1 and TRBJ1-1; 9 bases map to TRBD1. Germline V gene data show CDR1 as SQVTM and CDR2 as ANQGSEA. The CDR3 has 14 amino acids. The V and J ends lost 5 bases and 1 base, in that order; junction bases with no gene match: 5. The DNA for the CDR3 is TGCAGCGTTCGGGACAGGGAGGGGAACACTGAAGCTTTCTTT. This sequence encodes CSVRDREGNTEAFF.

The chain has TRBV3-1 (or the pseudogene TRBV3-2) and TRBJ1-2; TRBD1 might be the D (5 bases). This CDR3 has 13 amino acids. Germline V gene sequence: CDR1 LGHDT, CDR2 YNNKEL (reference sequence). Trimming removed 1 base from V and 2 bases from J, with 5 bases in between. CDR3: CASSQGQNYGYTF. The CDR3 DNA sequence: TGTGCCAGCAGCCAAGGACAGAACTATGGCTACACCTTC.

V gene TRBV5-1 combines with J gene TRBJ2-1, with 10 positions matching TRBD2. Germline loops: CDR1 SGHRS, CDR2 YFSETQ. The CDR3 is made up of 15 amino acids. V trimming: 4 bases; J trimming: 6 bases; junction bases outside the gene matches: 7. The CDR3 coding sequence is TGCGCCAGCAGCCGCAGCGGGAGGGCCGTCAATGAGCAGTTCTTC. Encoded protein: CASSRSGRAVNEQFF.

V is TRBV9 and J is TRBJ1-1, with a possible D match to TRBD1 (5 bases). The CDR3 length is 14 residues. V lost 0 bases and J lost 5, with 11 bases in between. The germline V gene encodes CDR1 SGDLS and CDR2 YYNGEE. The CDR3 sequence is CASSVGGEGTEAFF. Here the CDR3 DNA reads TGTGCCAGCAGCGTAGGGGGGGAAGGGACTGAAGCTTTCTTT.

The rearrangement links TRBV28 to TRBJ1-2, with TRBD1 as a possible D gene (5 bases). The V end was cut by 4 bases, the J end by 3 bases, with 15 bases between. Germline assignment: CDR1 MDHEN and CDR2 SYDVKM. There are 15 residues in the CDR3. The CDR3 here is CASSSGRGKDYGYTF. CDR3 nucleotide sequence: TGTGCCAGCAGTTCTGGTAGGGGTAAGGACTATGGCTACACCTTC.